These 23 T cell receptor beta chains were all obtained from the same sample, sequenced in a study of CD8+ T cells in alopecia areata (dated 2018 in TCRdb). Cells from pooled mouse cutaneous lymph nodes were stained for CD4, CD8alpha, NKG2D, NKG2ACE and other markers and then sorted on a BD Influx. The method behind the library was the immunoSEQ multiplex PCR assay. RNA was extracted from all samples and reverse transcribed into cDNA, which served as template for TCR sequencing. The source is immuneACCESS, and TCRdb retained only in-frame sequences with V and J called. Part of the clones is not carried over; for the studies checked, unresolved V genes explain less than half of this, and the remainder is unexplained. In this sample, approximately 300,000 clones appear, none counted once only. The leading ten clones occupy roughly 1.2% of the sample. Sequencing used CD4+ T cells sorted from a lymph node. These receptors all stem from a C3H/HeJ mouse with alopecia areata. Mice from this strain have the MHC haplotype H2-k.

This clone was counted only a few times. Mouse gene names apply. The read finishes 4 residues shy of the CDR3 end, and the germline J gene is used to complete it. The genes are TRBV13-2 and TRBJ2-3, with D maybe TRBD1 (6 bases). Trimming removed 5 bases at V and 0 bases at J, with 7 bases between. Germline-derived CDR1 and CDR2 are NNHNN and SYGAGS (reference sequence). The CDR3 consists of 13 residues. The sequenced part of the CDR3 DNA is TGTGCCAGCGGCAGGGGAAGTGCAGAA. Protein: CASGRGSAE. The whole CDR3 region reads CASGRGSAETLYF.

A word on this clone: Just one base apart from a much larger clone, this may be a read error. The germline and genes are mouse ones. Distinct nucleotide sequences in the sample also encode this CDR3. The chain's CDR3 is CASGGTSNTGQLYF. CDR3 DNA, as far as it was read: TGTGCCAGCGGTGGGACATCAAACACCGGG. The gene calls are TRBV13-2 and TRBJ2-2, with a possible D match to TRBD1 (5 bases). With the read ending 4 residues before the CDR3 end, the germline J gene is used to fill in that end. Looked up from germline, CDR1 is NNHNN and CDR2 is SYGAGS (reference sequence). The ends were cut back, 3 bases at V and 0 bases at J, with 6 bases in the middle. The CDR3 extends over 14 amino acids.

Concerning this clone: Genes and germline are mouse. Read coverage stops 4 residues before the CDR3 terminus; the germline J gene supplies the remainder. Other DNA sequences in the same sample also yield this CDR3. The V gene is TRBV13-3, the J gene TRBJ1-1; tentative D call: TRBD1 (6 bases). This CDR3 is 13 amino acids long. The ends were cut back, 5 bases at V and 0 bases at J, with 8 bases in the middle. Per the germline V gene, CDR1 is NNHDY and CDR2 is SYVADS. CDR3 bases read: TGTGCCAGCAGGGGACAAGCAAACACA. Translated: CASRGQANT. The full CDR3 is CASRGQANTEVFF.

Remarks on this clone: Gene names are the mouse ones. The read stops 4 residues short of the end of the CDR3; the missing end is completed from the germline J gene. The same CDR3 can be traced to other DNA sequences in this sample. The V and J genes are TRBV1 and TRBJ2-2; D is possibly TRBD1 (5 bases). This CDR3 has 14 residues. Trimming removed 3 bases from V and 4 bases from J, with 9 bases in between. From germline, CDR1 is NSQYPW and CDR2 LRSPGD (reference sequence). CDR3 residues: CTCSAQGATGQLYF. CDR3 DNA (partial): TGCACCTGCAGTGCGCAGGGAGCCACCGGG.

The sample holds a few counts of this clone. The genes are named according to mouse. The sequence runs out 4 residues before the end of the CDR3; the remainder is reconstructed from the germline J gene. The chain carries TRBV19 and TRBJ2-7; possibly TRBD2 for D (6 bases). Trimming took off 6 bases at V and 0 bases at J, with 10 bases between the two ends. The germline V gene encodes CDR1 FNHDT and CDR2 SITEND (reference sequence). The CDR3 totals 13 residues. The chain's CDR3 is CASTGADSYEQYF. The sequenced CDR3 bases are TGTGCCAGCACTGGGGCTGACTCCTAT.

This clone appeared a few times. Gene names are the mouse ones. The read ends 4 residues shy of where the CDR3 ends; the end is completed using the germline J gene. The V call is TRBV19, the J call TRBJ2-2; no firm D call. The V end was cut by 4 bases, the J end by 1 base, with 5 bases between. The CDR3 has 13 residues. Germline V gene sequence: CDR1 FNHDT, CDR2 SITEND (reference sequence). Incomplete CDR3 DNA: TGTGCCAGCAGTGAACTAAACACCGGG. It yields the protein CASSELNTG. The whole CDR3 sequence reads CASSELNTGQLYF.

A note on this clone: A read error may be the cause here, since a much bigger clone is one base away. These gene names are mouse names. Read sequence stops 4 residues before the CDR3 end, and the germline J gene provides the missing end. Other DNA sequences in the sample encode the same CDR3. This chain joins TRBV13-1 and TRBJ2-7; possible D gene TRBD1, 6 bases. The CDR3 totals 12 residues. Germline lookup yields CDR1 NSHNY and CDR2 SYGAGN. CDR3 DNA, as far as it was read: TGTGCCAGCAGTCGGGACAAATAT. Protein product: CASSRDKY. The entire CDR3 reads CASSRDKYEQYF.

This clone was counted ten times or more. The gene names here belong to mouse. The sequenced fragment ends 4 residues before the CDR3 boundary, so the rest is inferred from the germline J gene. The same CDR3 can be traced to other DNA sequences in this sample. The rearrangement uses TRBV13-1 and TRBJ2-5; 9 bases fit TRBD1. The germline CDR1 and CDR2 sequences are NSHNY and SYGAGN. CDR3 length: 13 residues. The chain's CDR3 is CASSGTGEDTQYF. The sequenced CDR3 bases are TGTGCCAGCAGTGGGACAGGGGAAGAC.

Worth noting for this clone: The gene symbols are mouse symbols. The read halts 3 residues ahead of the CDR3 end, with the missing end drawn from the germline J gene. The chain employs TRBV13-2 and TRBJ1-6; 8 nucleotides match TRBD1. TRBJ1-6 is reported as an ORF; its role is uncertain. Germline CDR1 is NNHNN and CDR2 is SYGAGS (reference sequence). V was clipped by 4 bases and J by 7 bases; unmatched bases: 4. CDR3 size: 14 residues. The CDR3 reads CASGRTGRNSPLYF. The covered CDR3 bases are TGTGCCAGCGGTCGGACAGGGAGGAATTCGCCC.

A few counts support this clone. Genes and germline are mouse. The missing CDR3 end, 4 residues past where the read stops, is filled in from the germline J gene. This sample includes further DNA sequences coding for the same CDR3. The gene calls are TRBV13-3 and TRBJ1-1; 9 bases are a match to TRBD1. The germline V gene encodes CDR1 NNHDY and CDR2 SYVADS. With V trimmed by 6 bases and J by 1 base, 1 base remained unmatched. The CDR3 runs 13 residues. CDR3 region: CASTGQGNTEVFF. The part of the CDR3 DNA that was read is TGTGCCAGCACGGGACAGGGGAACACA.

Concerning this clone: The listed genes are named as in mouse. The read ends 4 residues before the CDR3 terminus; that terminus is restored from the germline J gene. The identical CDR3 is also encoded by other nucleotide sequences in the sample. This chain joins TRBV13-3 and TRBJ1-1; tentative D call: TRBD1 (5 bases). CDR1 is NNHDY and CDR2 is SYVADS in the germline V gene. This CDR3 has 15 residues. Trimming took 0 bases from V and 0 from J, leaving 9 bases between them. CDR3 protein: CASSDAGGSNTEVFF. The CDR3 DNA, read in part, is TGTGCCAGCAGTGATGCGGGGGGGTCAAACACA.

This clone has only a few counts. A read error may explain this, as a much larger clone is one base away. Mouse germline and gene names are used. The read terminates 4 residues before the CDR3 end, so the remaining end is supplied by the germline J gene. Other DNA sequences in this specimen translate into the identical CDR3. The chain recombines TRBV13-1 with TRBJ2-5, with TRBD1 as a possible D gene (5 bases). The length of the CDR3 is 14 residues. V lost 0 bases to trimming and J lost 2 bases, with 7 bases between them. CDR1 NSHNY and CDR2 SYGAGN come from the germline V gene. CDR3 loop: CASSDAGSQDTQYF. The part of the CDR3 DNA that was read is TGTGCCAGCAGTGATGCAGGGAGCCAAGAC.

This clone has more than one count but fewer than ten. Any gene name here is a mouse gene name. The missing CDR3 end, 4 residues past where the read stops, is filled in from the germline J gene. The genes are TRBV13-3 and TRBJ2-1, with 7 bases lining up with TRBD2. This CDR3 has 15 amino acids. From germline, CDR1 is NNHDY and CDR2 SYVADS. Trimming took 3 bases from V and 2 from J; bases not matched to a gene: 5. Incomplete CDR3 DNA: TGTGCCAGCAGTGCCCCTGGGGGATACTATGCT. This gives the protein CASSAPGGYYA. From start to end, the CDR3 is CASSAPGGYYAEQFF.

Worth noting for this clone: All gene names here are mouse names. The read ends 4 residues early relative to the CDR3; the germline J gene fills the gap. The rearrangement links TRBV13-3 to TRBJ1-2; TRBD1 is a possible D gene (6 bases). Germline CDR1 reads NNHDY; CDR2 reads SYVADS. The CDR3 spans 14 residues. Between the trimmed V and J ends, which lost 4 bases and 2 bases, there was a span of 12 bases. CDR3 loop: CASSPEGGNSDYTF. The sequenced CDR3 bases are TGTGCCAGCAGTCCCGAGGGGGGGAACTCC.

This clone was detected many times. Each gene name is a mouse one. Read coverage stops 4 residues before the CDR3 terminus; the germline J gene supplies the remainder. Other DNA variants within this sample encode the same CDR3. The chain is built from TRBV13-3 and TRBJ1-2; a possible D gene is TRBD1 (6 bases). Trimming stripped 3 bases from V and 0 bases from J, with 12 bases between. This CDR3 region has 15 residues. The V gene's germline CDR1 is NNHDY and CDR2 SYVADS. This CDR3 is CASSGSQGANSDYTF. The CDR3 DNA, read in part, is TGTGCCAGCAGTGGTTCACAGGGTGCAAACTCC.

This clone was detected only a few times. Gene names and germline match the mouse. The CDR3 goes on 4 residues after the read ends, and that part is filled in from the germline J gene. This chain connects TRBV13-1 to TRBJ1-1, with D perhaps matching TRBD1 (6 bases). Germline CDR1 NSHNY, CDR2 SYGAGN. This CDR3 comprises 14 residues. V was trimmed by 6 bases and J by 0 bases, leaving 12 bases between them. The chain's CDR3 is CASITGTTNTEVFF. The DNA read from the CDR3 is TGTGCCAGCATTACCGGGACAACAAACACA.

This clone occurred a few times. Mouse gene names and germline throughout. Read sequence stops 4 residues before the CDR3 end, and the germline J gene provides the missing end. This chain joins TRBV19 and TRBJ2-4, with TRBD2 identical over 12 bases. J lost 3 bases, V lost 5 bases, and 7 bases had no gene match. Per the germline V gene, CDR1 is FNHDT and CDR2 is SITEND (reference sequence). This CDR3 is 16 amino acids long. CDR3 DNA, as far as it was read: TGTGCCAGCAGGTCCGGGACTGGGGGGTGGCAAAAC. Its protein is CASRSGTGGWQN. The CDR3, in full, reads CASRSGTGGWQNTLYF.

Note on this clone: Germline and genes here are mouse. The read ends 4 residues shy of where the CDR3 ends; the end is completed using the germline J gene. The chain combines TRBV13-2 with TRBJ2-5; D is possibly TRBD1 (6 bases). Trimming stripped 3 bases from V and 0 bases from J, with 8 bases between. This CDR3 has 14 amino acids. Germline V gene sequence: CDR1 NNHNN, CDR2 SYGAGS (reference sequence). CDR3 bases read: TGTGCCAGCGGTGGGACAGTTAACCAAGAC. As protein: CASGGTVNQD. The whole CDR3 sequence reads CASGGTVNQDTQYF.

Only a few counts were recorded for this clone. Gene names and germline match the mouse. This chain's CDR3 is CASSERRVANTGQLYF. The part of the CDR3 DNA that was read is TGTGCCAGCAGTGAAAGGAGGGTTGCAAACACCGGG. V is TRBV13-1 and J is TRBJ2-2; D is uncertain. With the read ending 4 residues before the CDR3 end, the germline J gene is used to fill in that end. This CDR3 contains 16 residues. Trimming left V 2 bases short and J 0 bases short, with 11 bases between. The germline CDR1 and CDR2 sequences are NSHNY and SYGAGN.

This clone was picked up a small number of times. Gene names denote mouse genes. The observed sequence ends 3 residues before the CDR3 terminus, with the missing tail filled in from the germline J gene. J is TRBJ1-6 and V is TRBV5; no clear D gene. TRBJ1-6 is an open reading frame, and its role is uncertain. Trimming stripped 1 base from V and 8 bases from J, with 6 bases between. Germline-derived CDR1 and CDR2 are LGHNA and YNLKQL (reference sequence). CDR3 size: 13 residues. The chain's CDR3 is CASSQADYSPLYF. The covered CDR3 bases are TGTGCCAGCAGCCAAGCAGACTATTCGCCC.

On this clone: The genes are named according to mouse. The read terminates 4 residues before the CDR3 end, so the remaining end is supplied by the germline J gene. The chain carries TRBV5 and TRBJ2-5, with 7 bases aligning to TRBD1. CDR3 length equals 15 residues. From germline, CDR1 is LGHNA and CDR2 YNLKQL (reference sequence). Trimming took 2 bases from V and 2 from J; bases not matched to a gene: 4. The CDR3 spells CASSQRDSLQDTQYF. The sequenced CDR3 bases are TGTGCCAGCAGCCAACGGGACAGCCTCCAAGAC.

On this clone itself: Gene names and germline match the mouse. Sequencing ends 4 residues short of the CDR3 end; the germline J gene provides the rest. V gene TRBV13-1 combines with J gene TRBJ2-3; D is unclear. The germline V gene has CDR1 NSHNY and CDR2 SYGAGN. Between the trimmed V and J ends, which lost 0 bases and 1 base, there was a span of 12 bases. CDR3 length: 16 amino acids. The CDR3 region is CASSDAIEKGAETLYF. The covered CDR3 bases are TGTGCCAGCAGTGATGCAATCGAGAAGGGTGCAGAA.

This clone occurred a few times. Gene names and germline refer to mouse. The sequence runs out 4 residues before the end of the CDR3; the remainder is reconstructed from the germline J gene. Within the sample, other DNA sequences also encode this same CDR3. The chain combines TRBV1 with TRBJ2-7, with no clear D. Deletions cut 1 base from V and 0 bases from J, with 7 bases between. CDR1 and CDR2 from the germline V gene are NSQYPW and LRSPGD (reference sequence). The length of the CDR3 is 14 residues. The CDR3 bases that were read are TGCACCTGCAGTGCAGGAGACATCTCCTAT. Encoded protein: CTCSAGDISY. The whole CDR3 is CTCSAGDISYEQYF. Full variable domain (remainder filled in from reference TRBV1 and TRBJ2-7): VTLLEQNPRWRLVPRGQAVNLRCILKNSQYPWMSWYQQDLQKQLQWLFTLRSPGDKEVKSLPGADYLATRVTDTELRLQVANMSQGRTLYCTCSAGDISYEQYFGPGTRLTVL.